A selection of T cell receptor beta chains follows, all from one sample in a study of Graves' ophthalmopathy and Graves' hyperthyroidism. TCRdb independently ran MiXCR on the multiplex PCR reads; one entry per CDR3 protein. This table has roughly 500,000 distinct CDR3 sequences, around 15% appearing once. Material for sequencing was blood. These receptors were collected from a woman in her twenties or thirties with Graves' ophthalmopathy. CDR3s include the opening cysteine and the closing phenylalanine or tryptophan. A D gene is named only where the DNA matches it firmly. A row's size may be missing; if present it is once, few, many or a size class.

CDR3 length	J gene	clone size	V gene	D gene	CDR3 DNA	CDR3 protein
15	TRBJ1-1	few	TRBV4-1	NA	TGCGCCAGCAGCCAAGATGTAGGGACTGCGGCTGAAGCTTTCTTT	CASSQDVGTAAEAFF
14	TRBJ1-1	NA	TRBV29-1	NA	TGCAGCGGACAAAGAGGGACAATGAACACTGAAGCTTTCTTT	CSGQRGTMNTEAFF
14	TRBJ2-7	many	TRBV6-1	NA	TGTGCCAGCAGTGGAGGTGGGGGCGCTTCCGAGCAGTACTTC	CASSGGGGASEQYF
13	TRBJ1-6	NA	TRBV19	NA	TGTGCCAGTCGAGGGGGGTATAATTCACCCCTCCACTTT	CASRGGYNSPLHF
14	TRBJ2-7	many	TRBV25-1	TRBD2	TGTGCCAGCATCGGGACTAGCGGCCCCTACGAGCAGTACTTC	CASIGTSGPYEQYF
15	TRBJ2-5	many	TRBV10-3	TRBD1	TGTGCCATCAGACCGGGACAGGGAGTCCAAGAGACCCAGTACTTC	CAIRPGQGVQETQYF
17	TRBJ2-7	many	TRBV11-2	NA	TGTGCCAGCAGCCTCCTCCCAGGTAGCGCGGGATCCCCCGAGCAGTACTTC	CASSLLPGSAGSPEQYF
12	TRBJ1-1	few	TRBV30	TRBD1	TGTGCCGTTGACAGGGTCTTCACTGAAGCTTTCTTT	CAVDRVFTEAFF
15	TRBJ2-3	NA	TRBV7-8	NA	TGTGCCAGCAGCACAGGGGGCGGGGGGACAGATACGCAGTATTTT	CASSTGGGGTDTQYF
14	TRBJ2-7	many	TRBV12-3/TRBV12-4	NA	TGTGCCAGCAGCCTAGGGGGACATGCCTACGAGCAGTACTTC	CASSLGGHAYEQYF
16	TRBJ1-1	many	TRBV12-3/TRBV12-4	TRBD1	TGTGCCAGCAGTTTATTCAGGGGGGTCATGAACACTGAAGCTTTCTTT	CASSLFRGVMNTEAFF
13	TRBJ2-5	many	TRBV12-3/TRBV12-4	NA	TGTGCCAGCGGAGGGGTACCACAAGAGACCCAGTACTTC	CASGGVPQETQYF
15	TRBJ2-7	many	TRBV6-5	NA	TGTGCCAGCAGTTACGGGCTAGCCGATTCCTACGAGCAGTACTTC	CASSYGLADSYEQYF
14	TRBJ1-2	NA	TRBV5-1	NA	TGCGCCAGCAGCGGGGGACACACAAACTATGGCTACACCTTC	CASSGGHTNYGYTF
15	TRBJ1-1	many	TRBV12-3/TRBV12-4	TRBD1	TGTGCCAGCAGTCCGCAGACAGGGGCGGGAACTGAAGCTTTCTTT	CASSPQTGAGTEAFF
12	TRBJ1-1	many	TRBV19	TRBD1	TGTGCCAGTAGTGAGGGGGCGGCGGAAGCTTTCTTT	CASSEGAAEAFF
15	TRBJ1-5	few	TRBV5-5	NA	TGTGCCAGCAGCTTGGCGGGGGGCTATTATGAGCCCCAGCATTTT	CASSLAGGYYEPQHF
13	TRBJ1-1	few	TRBV18	TRBD1	TGTGCCAGCTCACAGACAGGGCTCACTGAAGCTTTCTTT	CASSQTGLTEAFF
17	TRBJ2-5	few	TRBV28	NA	TGTGCCAGCAGTCCTTGGACGGTCAGGACGCGGCAAGAGACCCAGTACTTC	CASSPWTVRTRQETQYF
14	TRBJ2-7	few	TRBV12-3/TRBV12-4	NA	TGTGCCAGCAGTTTTTTTACAGCGGTCGATAAGCAGTACTTC	CASSFFTAVDKQYF
15	TRBJ1-1	NA	TRBV27	NA	TGTGCCAGCAGCCAAGAGCTGGGGGCGAACACTGAAGCTTTCTTT	CASSQELGANTEAFF
14	TRBJ1-5	many	TRBV12-3/TRBV12-4	NA	TGTGCCAGCAGTTTTATGGGGGGCAATCAGCCCCAGCATTTT	CASSFMGGNQPQHF
14	TRBJ2-5	NA	TRBV6-5	NA	TGTGCCAGCAGTTATAAGAGAGTCCAAGAGACCCAGTACTTC	CASSYKRVQETQYF
13	TRBJ2-7	many	TRBV28	NA	TGTGCCCTCCGGAGGGGGAGCTCCTACGAGCAGTACTTC	CALRRGSSYEQYF
14	TRBJ2-4	many	TRBV3-1	TRBD2	TGTGCCAGCAGCCAAGAAGCGGGAGCGGGCATTCAGTACTTC	CASSQEAGAGIQYF
17	TRBJ2-7	NA	TRBV12-3/TRBV12-4	NA	TGTGCCAGCAGTTACGGCAGGGACACCCCGGGCTCCTACGAGCAGTACTTC	CASSYGRDTPGSYEQYF
13	TRBJ2-5	many	TRBV29-1	NA	TGCAGCGTTGGGGCAGGGTCGGGAGAGACCCAGTACTTC	CSVGAGSGETQYF
14	TRBJ2-5	NA	TRBV2	NA	TGTGCCAGCAGGAAAGGCCAGGGAGAAGAGACCCAGTACTTC	CASRKGQGEETQYF
12	TRBJ1-5	many	TRBV7-9	NA	TGTGCCAGCAGCTTATTGTCTCGGCCCCAGCATTTT	CASSLLSRPQHF
15	TRBJ2-7	NA	TRBV4-1	NA	TGCGCCAGCAGCCATGTTCCTGGGAGTAGCTACGAGCAGTACTTC	CASSHVPGSSYEQYF
13	TRBJ2-7	many	TRBV20-1	TRBD2	TGCAGTGTTCCGACTAGCGGGAACTTCGAGCAGTACTTC	CSVPTSGNFEQYF
13	TRBJ2-7	many	TRBV30	NA	TGTGCCTGGAGTGGGACCTTTCCCTACGAGCAGTACTTC	CAWSGTFPYEQYF
16	TRBJ2-5	many	TRBV12-3/TRBV12-4	TRBD2	TGTGCCAGCAGTCCCACCCTAGCGGGGGGGCGAGGGACCCAGTACTTC	CASSPTLAGGRGTQYF
14	TRBJ2-7	NA	TRBV20-1	TRBD2	TGCAGTGCTAGCCTCCGGGAGGGACTCTGGGAGCAGTACTTC	CSASLREGLWEQYF
14	TRBJ1-1	many	TRBV2	NA	TGTGCCAGCAGTGATCGACACATGAACACTGAAGCTTTCTTT	CASSDRHMNTEAFF
15	TRBJ1-1	many	TRBV12-3/TRBV12-4	NA	TGTGCCAGCAGTTTGGGGACCGGGATTAACACTGAAGCTTTCTTT	CASSLGTGINTEAFF
13	TRBJ2-5	NA	TRBV24-1	NA	TGTGCCACCGAACAGGGAATCCGAGAGACCCAGTACTTC	CATEQGIRETQYF
16	TRBJ1-6	many	TRBV6-1	NA	TGTGCCAGCAGTCCCGACAGACGCTCCTATAATTCACCCCTCCACTTT	CASSPDRRSYNSPLHF
14	TRBJ1-6	few	TRBV30	NA	TGTGCCTGCAACCCCGCTGGGGTGAATTCACCCCTCCACTTT	CACNPAGVNSPLHF
13	TRBJ1-2	many	TRBV20-1	NA	TGCAGTGCTCCGGACAGCCCCCACTATGGCTACACCTTC	CSAPDSPHYGYTF
16	TRBJ1-6	many	TRBV12-3/TRBV12-4	TRBD1	TGTGCCAGCAGATTGTTGACAGGGCCTAGGGATTCACCCCTCCACTTT	CASRLLTGPRDSPLHF
16	TRBJ2-7	NA	TRBV20-1	TRBD2	TGCAGTGCTACGGGACTAGCGGGAGAAAAGTCCTACGAGCAGTACTTC	CSATGLAGEKSYEQYF
11	TRBJ1-5	many	TRBV24-1	NA	TGTGCCACCATTACGGATCAGCCCCAGCATTTT	CATITDQPQHF
15	TRBJ1-5	many	TRBV7-8	NA	TGTGCCAGCAGTCTGAACAGGATTAGCAATCAGCCCCAGCATTTT	CASSLNRISNQPQHF
14	TRBJ1-5	many	TRBV6-5	NA	TGTGCCAGCAGTTACTCGACGGAGGGACAGCCCCAGCATTTT	CASSYSTEGQPQHF
15	TRBJ1-2	many	TRBV5-1	TRBD1	TGCGCCAGCAGCCCGGTTACAGGGGGCGCGGGTGGCTACACCTTC	CASSPVTGGAGGYTF